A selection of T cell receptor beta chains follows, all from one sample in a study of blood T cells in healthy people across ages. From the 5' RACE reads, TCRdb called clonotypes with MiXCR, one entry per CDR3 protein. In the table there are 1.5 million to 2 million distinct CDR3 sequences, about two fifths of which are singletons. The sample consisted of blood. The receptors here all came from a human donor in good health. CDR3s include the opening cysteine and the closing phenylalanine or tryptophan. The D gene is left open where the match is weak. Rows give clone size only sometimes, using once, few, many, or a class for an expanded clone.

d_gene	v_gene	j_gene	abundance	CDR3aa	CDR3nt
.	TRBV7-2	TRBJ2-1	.	CASSLVGQGIGNEQFF	TGTGCCAGCAGCTTAGTAGGGCAAGGAATAGGCAATGAGCAGTTCTTC
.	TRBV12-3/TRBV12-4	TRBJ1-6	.	CASSPEWGGSPLHF	TGTGCCAGCAGTCCCGAGTGGGGGGGCTCACCTCTCCACTTT
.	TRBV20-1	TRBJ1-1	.	CSARAYRDTEAFF	TGCAGTGCTAGAGCCTACAGGGACACTGAAGCTTTCTTT
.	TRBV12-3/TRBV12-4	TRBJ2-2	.	CASSLWGEGDGELFF	TGTGCCAGCAGTTTATGGGGAGAGGGTGACGGGGAGCTGTTTTTT
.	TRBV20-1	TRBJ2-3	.	CSARGLRGYTDTQYF	TGCAGTGCTAGAGGACTGCGGGGATACACAGATACGCAGTATTTT
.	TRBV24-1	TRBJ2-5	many	CATSDARDYQGETQYF	TGTGCCACCAGTGATGCCCGGGACTACCAGGGGGAGACCCAGTACTTC
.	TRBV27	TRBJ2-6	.	CASRSRGADVLTF	TGTGCCAGCAGATCGAGGGGGGCCGACGTCCTGACTTTC
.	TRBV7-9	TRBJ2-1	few	CASSPLTSLFF	TGTGCCAGCAGCCCCCTGACTAGTTTGTTCTTC
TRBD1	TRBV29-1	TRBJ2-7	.	CSVDPGGFKDEQYF	TGCAGCGTTGACCCAGGGGGCTTCAAGGACGAGCAGTACTTC
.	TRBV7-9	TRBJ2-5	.	CASSSAGGEDQETQYF	TGTGCCAGCAGCTCCGCAGGAGGGGAAGACCAAGAGACCCAGTACTTC
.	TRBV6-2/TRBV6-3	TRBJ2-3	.	CASSYGATLFTGTQYF	TGTGCCAGCAGTTACGGGGCGACCCTATTCACAGGTACGCAGTATTTT
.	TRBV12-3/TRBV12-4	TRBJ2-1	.	CASSKDDQSSYNEQFF	TGTGCCAGCAGTAAGGACGATCAGAGCTCCTACAATGAGCAGTTCTTC
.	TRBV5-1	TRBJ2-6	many	CASSYTTGASGANVLTF	TGCGCCAGCAGTTATACGACAGGAGCCTCTGGGGCCAACGTCCTGACTTTC
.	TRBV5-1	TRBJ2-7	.	CASSLEGGAANEQYF	TGCGCCAGCAGCTTGGAAGGAGGGGCTGCCAACGAGCAGTACTTC
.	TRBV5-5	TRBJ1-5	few	CASSLQPDQPQHF	TGTGCCAGCAGCTTACAGCCTGATCAGCCCCAGCATTTT
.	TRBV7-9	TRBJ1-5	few	CASSGGNGQPQHF	TGTGCCAGCTCCGGGGGGAACGGTCAGCCCCAGCATTTT
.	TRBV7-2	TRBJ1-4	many	CASSLALGMANEKLFF	TGTGCCAGCAGCTTAGCGTTGGGGATGGCAAATGAAAAACTGTTTTTT
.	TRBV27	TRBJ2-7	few	CASKVTVLRYEQYF	TGTGCCAGCAAAGTGACAGTCCTACGCTACGAGCAGTACTTC
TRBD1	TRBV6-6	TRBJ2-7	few	CASSYGTGVDEQYF	TGTGCCAGCAGTTACGGGACAGGGGTCGACGAGCAGTACTTC
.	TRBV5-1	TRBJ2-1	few	CASSSLVGGAYNEQFF	TGCGCCAGCAGCAGCTTGGTTGGGGGCGCCTACAATGAGCAGTTCTTC
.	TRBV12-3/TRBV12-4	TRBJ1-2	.	CASSLRKSYGYTF	TGTGCCAGCAGTTTAAGGAAGTCCTATGGCTACACCTTC
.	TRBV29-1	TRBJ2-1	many	CSARTEFYNEQFF	TGCAGCGCCCGGACAGAGTTCTACAATGAGCAGTTCTTC
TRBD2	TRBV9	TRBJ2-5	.	CASSVGGGAYNEQYF	TGTGCCAGCAGCGTAGGCGGGGGAGCATACAATGAGCAGTACTTC
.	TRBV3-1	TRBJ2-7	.	CASSQGPPDSPSSYEQYF	TGTGCCAGCAGCCAAGGTCCGCCGGATAGCCCAAGCTCCTACGAGCAGTACTTC
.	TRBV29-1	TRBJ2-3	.	CSVADHRTDTQYF	TGCAGCGTTGCGGACCACCGCACAGATACGCAGTATTTT
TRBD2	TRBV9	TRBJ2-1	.	CASSWGGGGDEQFF	TGTGCCAGCAGTTGGGGCGGGGGAGGAGATGAGCAGTTCTTC